This T cell receptor (beta chain) is from a study of T cells in Graves' hyperthyroidism and ophthalmopathy. The study's findings and limits: Patients with ophthalmopathy were separated from those with stable hyperthyroidism by a 13 V-J model.

Looked up from germline, CDR1 is PRHDT and CDR2 is FYEKMQ (reference sequence). Losses at the gene ends were 0 bases for V and 8 bases for J; bases not matched to a gene: 4. The CDR3 consists of 14 residues. Worth noting for this clonotype: No antigen is known for it.

Amplified TCR beta CDR3 regions came from RNA transcripts. Using the HTBI primer set, a first-round RT-PCR was run on the TCR CDR3. TCRdb re-analysed the multiplex PCR reads in MiXCR, keeping a single row per CDR3 protein. The sample includes about 700,000 distinct CDR3 sequences, 14% of them seen just once. What was sequenced was blood. V gene TRBV13 combines with J gene TRBJ2-1; 7 bases are a match to TRBD2. This TCR was sampled from a woman aged 18 to 35 with Graves' hyperthyroidism. The CDR3: CASSLGAGEDEQFF. CDR3 sequence (DNA): TGTGCCAGCAGCTTAGGGGCGGGAGAGGATGAGCAGTTCTTC.